The rows below give T cell receptor beta chains drawn from one sample of a study of T cell responses to AZD1222 COVID-19 vaccine. This table comes from immunoSEQ multiplex PCR, and its TCRdb copy is limited to in-frame clones, with some not included. Here the sample spans roughly 150,000 clones, 90% being singletons. The sequences come from peripheral blood, collected 28 days after the second AZD1222 dose. The receptors shown here come from an adult who received the AZD1222 COVID-19 vaccine. Each CDR3 is given with its conserved first and last residue. D genes are given only for firm matches. Clone size appears in some rows only: once, few, many, or a class for an expanded clone.

>.|TRBD2|TRBJ2-7|TRBV19
TGTGCCAGTCGCGGGGCGGGAGAAGAGCAGTACTTC
CASRGAGEEQYF
>.|.|TRBJ2-1|TRBV3-1/TRBV3-2
TGTGCCAGCAGCCAAGTTGAGGTCAATGAGCAGTTCTTC
CASSQVEVNEQFF
>.|TRBD2|TRBJ2-3|TRBV5-5
TGTGCCAGCAGCACAGGACTAGCGGGGGATATAGATACGCAGTATTTT
CASSTGLAGDIDTQYF
>.|TRBD2|TRBJ2-7|TRBV4-3
TGCGCCAGCAGCCAAGGACTAGCGGGAGAGGGGTACGAGCAGTACTTC
CASSQGLAGEGYEQYF
>.|.|TRBJ1-4|TRBV18
TGTGCCAGCTCACCACCGGCGGGGGGTTATGGAAAACTGTTTTTT
CASSPPAGGYGKLFF
>.|.|TRBJ1-1|TRBV6-1
TGTGCCAGCAGTGAACTGGCTGGGTCGGAGAACACTGAAGCTTTCTTT
CASSELAGSENTEAFF
>.|.|TRBJ2-7|TRBV21-1
TGTGCCAGCAGCAACCGGGACCAAAGCTCCTACGAGCAGTACTTC
CASSNRDQSSYEQYF
>.|TRBD1|TRBJ2-3|TRBV6-6
TGTGCCAGCAGTTACTCGGGGACAGGCACAGATACGCAGTATTTT
CASSYSGTGTDTQYF
>.|TRBD2|TRBJ2-7|TRBV9
TGTGCCAGCAGTGTGGCGGGAGATACTTACGAGCAGTACTTC
CASSVAGDTYEQYF
>few|.|TRBJ1-5|TRBV18
TGTGCCAGCTCACCAGGGTCACAACAGTCCCAGCATTTT
CASSPGSQQSQHF
>.|.|TRBJ2-1|TRBV28
TGTGCCAGCAGTTTAAACAATGAGCAGTTCTTC
CASSLNNEQFF
>few|.|TRBJ1-5|TRBV7-6
TGTGCCAGCAGCCGGGCCCAGGGGAGTAATCAGCCCCAGCATTTT
CASSRAQGSNQPQHF
>once|.|TRBJ2-2|TRBV19
TGTGCCACGCGAGGTCGGGGACCCGGGGAGCTGTTTTTT
CATRGRGPGELFF
>.|TRBD2|TRBJ2-4|TRBV6-2/TRBV6-3
TGTGCCAGCAGTGACCCCGGGGGGGTCAAAAACATTCAGTACTTC
CASSDPGGVKNIQYF
>.|.|TRBJ1-5|TRBV6-2/TRBV6-3
TGTGCCAGCAGTTACTGGAGTCAGGGGTTTCAGCCCCAGCATTTT
CASSYWSQGFQPQHF
>.|TRBD1|TRBJ1-5|TRBV7-9
TGTGCCAGCAGCGCCGGACAGGGATATCAGCCCCAGCATTTT
CASSAGQGYQPQHF
>.|.|TRBJ1-5|TRBV3-1/TRBV3-2
TGTGCCAGCAGCCAAGACAATCAGCCCCAGCATTTT
CASSQDNQPQHF
>.|.|TRBJ2-2|TRBV7-2
TGTGCCAGCAGCTTAGCAGCGAACACCGGGGAGCTGTTTTTT
CASSLAANTGELFF
>.|.|TRBJ2-2|TRBV19
TGTGCCAGCAGAAACAGGGAGTACACCGGGGAGCTGTTTTTT
CASRNREYTGELFF
>few|.|TRBJ2-1|TRBV5-1
TGCGCCAGCAGCTTCTCGGGGGCTTACAATGAGCAGTTCTTC
CASSFSGAYNEQFF
>once|TRBD1|TRBJ2-3|TRBV6-6
TGTGCCAGCAGCCCCGGACAGGGGCCAGATACGCAGTATTTT
CASSPGQGPDTQYF
>few|.|TRBJ1-1|TRBV6-5
TGTGCCAGCAGCATCGAGGGATCTACTGAAGCTTTCTTT
CASSIEGSTEAFF
>.|.|TRBJ1-2|TRBV7-7
TGTGCTAGCAGCTTAGAAGGGGGAGTTGGCTACACCTTC
CASSLEGGVGYTF
>few|.|TRBJ2-7|TRBV5-3
TGTGCCAGAAGTACGTCCGGGACGGTAACCTACGAGCAGTACTTC
CARSTSGTVTYEQYF
>.|.|TRBJ2-3|TRBV7-9
TGTGCCAGCAGCTTAGCATTGGGACTTTTCACAGATACGCAGTATTTT
CASSLALGLFTDTQYF
>.|.|TRBJ2-3|TRBV9
TGTGCCAGCAGCGCCTCTAGCTTCTCCACGGGGGATACGCAGTATTTT
CASSASSFSTGDTQYF
>once|.|TRBJ2-3|TRBV30
TGTGCCTGGAGTGTAATATCTCCCACAGATACGCAGTATTTT
CAWSVISPTDTQYF
>.|TRBD1|TRBJ2-2|TRBV7-9
TGTGCCAGCAGCCCCGACAGGGGATGGGCCGGGGAGCTGTTTTTT
CASSPDRGWAGELFF
>once|TRBD1|TRBJ2-7|TRBV7-9
TGTGCCAGCAGCTTGGACAGGGGTTACGAGCAGTACTTC
CASSLDRGYEQYF
>.|.|TRBJ1-2|TRBV11-2
TGTGCCAGCAGCTTAGATACAGGGAGAGGCGGCTACACCTTC
CASSLDTGRGGYTF
>.|.|TRBJ1-1|TRBV30
TGTGCCTACGACACGACCTACACTGAAGCTTTCTTT
CAYDTTYTEAFF
>.|.|TRBJ2-7|TRBV18
TGTGCCAGCTCACAGACAGGATCTTCCTCCTACGAGCAGTACTTC
CASSQTGSSSYEQYF
>.|.|TRBJ1-6|TRBV11-2
TGTGCCAGCAGCTTAGGGAGCTCCTATAATTCACCCCTCCACTTT
CASSLGSSYNSPLHF
>.|.|TRBJ1-3|TRBV18
TGTGCCAGCTCACCATCAGGTAGCCAAAACTCTGGAAACACCATATATTTT
CASSPSGSQNSGNTIYF
>.|TRBD2|TRBJ2-7|TRBV30
TGTGCCTGTTATCGACTAGCGGGACGCGAGCAGTACTTC
CACYRLAGREQYF
>few|.|TRBJ1-2|TRBV28
TGTGCCAGCAGTTTATGGTTGGAATATGGCTACACCTTC
CASSLWLEYGYTF
>.|.|TRBJ1-6|TRBV6-2/TRBV6-3
TGTGCCAGCAGCTTGGACAGTTCGTATCCCTCACCCCTCCACTTT
CASSLDSSYPSPLHF
>.|TRBD1|TRBJ2-7|TRBV11-1
TGTGCCAGCAGCACCAGACAGGGTGAGGCCTACGAGCAGTACTTC
CASSTRQGEAYEQYF
>few|.|TRBJ1-5|TRBV7-6
TGTGCCAGCAGTCAGGGCCCCTCTCAGCCCCAGCATTTT
CASSQGPSQPQHF
>.|.|TRBJ2-5|TRBV7-2
TGTGCCAGCAGCTTAGGAGGGCGGGGAACAGAGACCCAGTACTTC
CASSLGGRGTETQYF
>.|.|TRBJ1-1|TRBV7-8
TGTGCCAGCAGCTTAGTGCAGGGTGGTTGGACTGAAGCTTTCTTT
CASSLVQGGWTEAFF
>.|.|TRBJ1-2|TRBV5-4
TGTGCCAGCAGCTTGGTAGACTACTATGGCTACACCTTC
CASSLVDYYGYTF
>.|TRBD2|TRBJ2-5|TRBV2
TGTGCCAGCAATTACCTCGGGACTAGCGGGCAAAGCCAAGAGACCCAGTACTTC
CASNYLGTSGQSQETQYF
>.|TRBD1|TRBJ2-7|TRBV28
TGTGCCAGCAGTTTAAACAGGGGGCCCTACGAGCAGTACTTC
CASSLNRGPYEQYF
>once|TRBD1|TRBJ1-5|TRBV28
TGTGCCAGCAGTACAGGGGAGCAGCCCCAGCATTTT
CASSTGEQPQHF
>.|TRBD2|TRBJ2-3|TRBV5-1
TGCGCCAGCAGCCCGGGGGGTTACACAGATACGCAGTATTTT
CASSPGGYTDTQYF
>.|.|TRBJ1-4|TRBV19
TGTGCCAGTACCCCCCTCGGGGACCAGGAAAAACTGTTTTTT
CASTPLGDQEKLFF
>once|.|TRBJ2-2|TRBV19
TGTGCCACATTCCGGGACCTCAGCCATCTGGGCACCGGGGAGCTGTTTTTT
CATFRDLSHLGTGELFF
>.|TRBD1|TRBJ1-6|TRBV5-1
TGCGCCAGCAGCTCAAGACAGGGGAGCTCCTATAATTCACCCCTCCACTTT
CASSSRQGSSYNSPLHF
>.|TRBD1|TRBJ1-5|TRBV19
TGTGCCAGTAGATCACAGGGGCACAATGGGAAGCCCCAGCATTTT
CASRSQGHNGKPQHF
>.|TRBD1|TRBJ1-4|TRBV30
TGTGCCGCGGGGGGACAGGCTAATGAAAAACTGTTTTTT
CAAGGQANEKLFF
>.|.|TRBJ1-2|TRBV3-1/TRBV3-2
TGTGCCAGCAGCCAACTGGGGGCCGACTATGGCTACACCTTC
CASSQLGADYGYTF